These 3 T cell receptor beta chains originate from one sample sequenced in a study of shared clonotypes between healthy human individuals. The assay was immunoSEQ multiplex PCR, and TCRdb's table has in-frame clones only and misses some. The sample lists fewer than 3 million clones; 92% were seen once. Material: naive CD4+ T cells from PBMCs. Subset denoted: CD45RA+ positively selected. The receptors originated from a man younger than 35 in good health. Some clones in this sample may be carry-over from other donors' samples.

Only one count was recorded for this clone. The chain carries TRBV7-9 and TRBJ1-3; 7 nucleotides agree with TRBD1. V trimming: 2 bases; J trimming: 4 bases; junction bases outside the gene matches: 5. CDR1 is SEHNR and CDR2 is FQNEAQ in the germline V gene (reference sequence). This CDR3 comprises 15 residues. CDR3 amino acids: CASSLQGGTGNTIYF. In DNA form, the CDR3 reads TGTGCCAGCAGCTTACAGGGGGGAACGGGAAACACCATATATTTT. Combining the CDR3 with reference TRBV7-9 and TRBJ1-3 gives the whole variable domain DTGVSQNPRHKITKRGQNVTFRCDPISEHNRLYWYRQTLGQGPEFLTYFQNEAQLEKSRLLSDRFSAERPKGSFSTLEIQRTEQGDSAMYLCASSLQGGTGNTIYFGEGSWLTVV.

The chain links TRBV19 to TRBJ1-1; 7 positions agree with TRBD1. Unmatched junction bases numbered 11, after V lost 10 bases and J lost 3 bases. CDR1 LNHDA and CDR2 SQIVND come from the germline V gene (reference sequence). This CDR3 is 14 amino acids long. The DNA for the CDR3 is TGTGCCACCCGATCGACAGGGAGGTACACTGAAGCTTTCTTT. It encodes CATRSTGRYTEAFF.

The chain has TRBV4-1 and TRBJ2-1; 9 bases line up with TRBD2. This CDR3 has 16 amino acids. Germline V gene data show CDR1 as MGHRA and CDR2 as YSYEKL. V shed 4 bases, J shed 3 bases, and the junction held 7 bases outside the gene matches. The CDR3 region has the DNA TGCGCCAGCAGCCCGCTGAGGACTAGCGTCTACAATGAGCAGTTCTTC. Amino acid sequence: CASSPLRTSVYNEQFF.